This TCR beta chain appears in the sequencing data of a study of OX40 agonist ivuxolimab in advanced cancers. Across the whole study: One patient with hepatocellular carcinoma and two with cutaneous melanoma, three in all, had partial responses. Study-wide points: Expanded clones were, on average, more numerous among CD8+ T cells than CD4+.

As concerns this clone: Its antigen is not identified.

CDR3 length: 16 residues. The V and J ends lost 0 bases and 1 base respectively, with 12 bases between them. The germline gives CDR1 KGHSH, CDR2 LQKENI. Assay used: immunoSEQ multiplex PCR; TCRdb lists only in-frame clones, some missing. The sample has over 35,000 clones; around nine tenths are singletons. V is TRBV18 and J is TRBJ1-1, with TRBD1 as a possible D gene (5 bases). The input for sequencing was CD4+ or CD8+ T cells sorted from blood, taken in a trial of the OX40 agonist ivuxolimab. The sequence came from an adult with an advanced solid tumor such as melanoma, head and neck, liver or kidney cancer. The CDR3 sequence: CASSPPGRGPNTEAFF. CDR3 nucleotide sequence: TGTGCCAGCTCACCACCGGGGAGGGGCCCGAACACTGAAGCTTTCTTT.